The 5 T cell receptor beta chains given below trace back to one sample, sequenced in a study. A single record per CDR3 protein comes from TCRdb applying MiXCR to the 5' RACE reads. Of tens of thousands of distinct CDR3 sequences detected, more than 25% appear once; the ten largest clones hold 2% to 2.5%. Cells sorted as Tregs were CD4+, CD25+ and CD127-/low. Input material: tumor-infiltrating Tregs sorted from the breast tumor. The receptors shown here come from a female donor with breast cancer.

The rearrangement uses TRBV7-2 and TRBJ2-7; D may be TRBD1 or TRBD2 (6 bases each). The ends were cut back, 5 bases at V and 7 bases at J, with 21 bases in the middle. In germline, CDR1 is SGHTA, CDR2 FQGNSA. The CDR3 is 15 amino acids. CDR3 protein: CASSQRGAREGEQYF. The CDR3 DNA sequence: TGTGCCAGCAGCCAGAGGGGGGCTAGAGAGGGTGAGCAGTACTTC.

This clonotype came up many times. This rearrangement joins TRBV20-1 to TRBJ2-5, with no clear D. This CDR3 is built from 13 residues. Germline V gene data show CDR1 as DFQATT and CDR2 as SNEGSKA (reference sequence). V was shortened by 0 bases and J by 5 bases, with 10 bases between the two germline ends. CDR3 residues: CSARDGGRETQYF. The CDR3 nucleotides read TGCAGTGCTAGAGATGGCGGTCGGGAGACCCAGTACTTC.

The CDR3 is CSVEDQARSSGDTIYF. CDR3 DNA sequence: TGCAGCGTTGAAGATCAGGCCAGGAGCTCAGGAGACACCATATATTTT. The rearrangement joins TRBV29-1 to TRBJ1-3; D is unclear. Germline-derived CDR1 and CDR2 are SQVTM and ANQGSEA. The CDR3 is 16 amino acids. Trimming left V 0 bases short and J 8 bases short, with 20 bases between.

This clonotype was observed a handful of times. This CDR3 reads CASSRSGVAGSGANVLTF. CDR3 nucleotide sequence: TGTGCCAGCAGCCGGTCGGGTGTCGCTGGGTCTGGGGCCAACGTCCTGACTTTC. The chain carries TRBV7-9 and TRBJ2-6, with D unclear. This CDR3 spans 18 amino acids. With 5 bases removed from V and 1 base from J, the gap between germline ends came to 18 bases. Germline lookup yields CDR1 SEHNR and CDR2 FQNEAQ (reference sequence). The entire variable domain, with the rest obtained from reference TRBV7-9 and TRBJ2-6, is as follows: DTGVSQNPRHKITKRGQNVTFRCDPISEHNRLYWYRQTLGQGPEFLTYFQNEAQLEKSRLLSDRFSAERPKGSFSTLEIQRTEQGDSAMYLCASSRSGVAGSGANVLTFGAGSRLTVL.

This clonotype was observed at least ten times. This sequence joins TRBV5-1 and TRBJ1-1, with D perhaps TRBD1 (5 bases). Germline loops: CDR1 SGHRS, CDR2 YFSETQ. This CDR3 spans 14 amino acids. Trimming removed 4 bases from V and 0 bases from J, with 10 bases in between. CDR3 in DNA: TGCGCCAGCAGCGGGGACGGATTGAACACTGAAGCTTTCTTT. Its translation: CASSGDGLNTEAFF.